The rows below give T cell receptor beta chains drawn from one sample of a study of circulating CD8 cells and anti-PD-1 response in melanoma. TCRdb reprocessed the reads with MiXCR, giving one entry per CDR3 protein. The repertoire holds several hundred distinct CDR3 sequences, with approximately 8.3% as singletons. The input for sequencing was CD8+ T cells from PBMCs, taken at baseline or after one month of anti-PD-1 therapy (not recorded which). Receptors originate from a human donor with melanoma. The CDR3 runs from the conserved cysteine through the conserved F or W. The order of the fields is clone size, D gene, J gene, V gene, CDR3 DNA, CDR3 protein. D genes are given only for firm matches. The size entry is marked missing in some rows and otherwise reads once, few, many or a size class.

hyperexpanded,TRBD2,TRBJ2-5,TRBV20-1,TGCAGTGCTACGGGACTAGCGGGGGGATTACGCGAGTTCAAAATGGAAGAGACCCAGTACTTC,CSATGLAGGLREFKMEETQYF
large,-,TRBJ2-1,TRBV20-1,TGCAGTGCTAGAGATATTGGGAAGGGGGATTACAATGAGCAGTTCTTC,CSARDIGKGDYNEQFF
large,TRBD1,TRBJ1-1,TRBV29-1,TGCAGCGTTGAAAGACAGGGTACTGAAGCTTTCTTT,CSVERQGTEAFF
medium-sized,-,TRBJ1-3,TRBV20-1,TGCAGTGCTAGAGAGAGGCCAGGCGGAAACACCATATATTTT,CSARERPGGNTIYF
medium-sized,-,TRBJ2-7,TRBV20-1,TGCAGTGCTCCGTCCGCCGGGGCAACCTACGAGCAGTACTTC,CSAPSAGATYEQYF
large,TRBD2,TRBJ2-1,TRBV20-1,TGCAGTGCTGGACTAGCGGGAGAATCCGATGAGCAGTTCTTC,CSAGLAGESDEQFF
large,-,TRBJ2-1,TRBV29-1,TGCAGCGTTTCCGGGACGTCGAGCAATGAGCAGTTCTTC,CSVSGTSSNEQFF
-,TRBD1,TRBJ2-7,TRBV7-9,TGTGCCAGCAGCCACCCAGGGGGCCCCTACGAGCAGTACTTC,CASSHPGGPYEQYF
large,-,TRBJ2-7,TRBV28,TGTGCCAGCAGTTTTTTTTCGGGTCTGGGGGAGCAGTACTTC,CASSFFSGLGEQYF
large,TRBD2,TRBJ2-1,TRBV12-3/TRBV12-4,TGTGCCAGCAGTGCCCCGGGACTAGCGAGCAATGAGCAGTTCTTC,CASSAPGLASNEQFF
medium-sized,-,TRBJ2-7,TRBV20-1,TGCAGTGCTAGAAATATGGACAGCACCTACGAGCAGTACTTC,CSARNMDSTYEQYF
medium-sized,-,TRBJ2-3,TRBV12-3/TRBV12-4,TGTGCCAGCACCAACACAGATACGCAGTATTTT,CASTNTDTQYF
large,-,TRBJ2-3,TRBV14,TGTGCCAGCAGCCAAGTGGGGCCAGATACGCAGTATTTT,CASSQVGPDTQYF
large,-,TRBJ2-5,TRBV11-2,TGTGCCAGCAGCCCCTACACAAGAGGCCAAGAGACCCAGTACTTC,CASSPYTRGQETQYF
large,TRBD2,TRBJ2-5,TRBV6-5,TGTGCCAGCAGCACCTCGACTAGCGGGGGGGAAGAGACCCAGTACTTC,CASSTSTSGGEETQYF
large,-,TRBJ2-7,TRBV5-4,TGTGCCAGCAGCTGGTTTGAGAGCGAGCAGTACTTC,CASSWFESEQYF
medium-sized,TRBD1,TRBJ2-5,TRBV29-1,TGCAGCGTCCTCGACAGGGATGACGAGACCCAGTACTTC,CSVLDRDDETQYF
large,TRBD2,TRBJ2-1,TRBV7-3,TGTGCCAGCAGCTTATCCCCAGCGGGGGGGTACAATGAGCAGTTCTTC,CASSLSPAGGYNEQFF
medium-sized,-,TRBJ1-1,TRBV6-6,TGTGCCAGCAGTTTAGCAGGGAACACTGAAGCTTTCTTT,CASSLAGNTEAFF
large,TRBD2,TRBJ2-3,TRBV6-1,TGTGCCAGCAGTATCCTAGCGGGTTCCACAGATACGCAGTATTTT,CASSILAGSTDTQYF
medium-sized,-,TRBJ2-1,TRBV29-1,TGCAGCGTACAACAGGACAATGAGCAGTTCTTC,CSVQQDNEQFF
large,-,TRBJ1-1,TRBV28,TGTGCCAGCAGCCCCATCCGGATGAACACTGAAGCTTTCTTT,CASSPIRMNTEAFF
medium-sized,TRBD1,TRBJ2-1,TRBV29-1,TGCAGCGTGACCGGGACAGGGGGCCTAAATGAGCAGTTCTTC,CSVTGTGGLNEQFF
large,TRBD2,TRBJ2-5,TRBV20-1,TGCAGTGCTAGAGGACTAGCGGGATTTGAGACCCAGTACTTC,CSARGLAGFETQYF
large,-,TRBJ2-7,TRBV14,TGTGCCAGCAGCCAAATGGTATTGTACGAGCAGTACTTC,CASSQMVLYEQYF
large,TRBD2,TRBJ2-7,TRBV28,TGTGCCAGCAGCCCCGCAACGGGGGGCTACGAGCAGTACTTC,CASSPATGGYEQYF
large,-,TRBJ2-3,TRBV25-1,TGTGCCAGCAGTCCACTACAGGGCCCCAGCACAGATACGCAGTATTTT,CASSPLQGPSTDTQYF
few,-,TRBJ2-1,TRBV19,TGTGGGACGGGATTATATAATGAGCAGTTCTTC,CGTGLYNEQFF
large,TRBD1,TRBJ2-7,TRBV28,TGTGCCAGCAGTTCCCAACAGGGGACCGACGAGCAGTACTTC,CASSSQQGTDEQYF
medium-sized,-,TRBJ2-1,TRBV14,TGTGCCAGCAGCCAATACAATGAGCAGTTCTTC,CASSQYNEQFF
large,-,TRBJ2-7,TRBV28,TGTGCCAGCAGTCCACCAGGGGGGTCCTACGAGCAGTACTTC,CASSPPGGSYEQYF